These T cell receptor beta chains were read from a single sample in a study of blood T cell repertoires in COVID-19. Sequencing was performed with immunoSEQ multiplex PCR; in TCRdb, only in-frame clones are kept and a portion is missing. Counted here are around 150,000 clones, around 82% occurring once; the ten biggest clones make up approximately 9.9%. Sequences were obtained from peripheral blood. The receptors derive from a man between 60 and 75 years old with active or convalescent COVID-19. Each CDR3 is given with its conserved first and last residue. Each record gives: clone size, V gene, J gene, D gene, CDR3 DNA, CDR3 protein. A D gene is named only where the DNA matches it firmly. Clone size is given for some rows only: seen once, a few or many times, or a class if the clone is expanded.

>once|TRBV6-6|TRBJ2-7|TRBD1
TGTGCCAGCAGTTACTCGGGACAGGGGGCGGGCTACGAGCAGTACTTC
CASSYSGQGAGYEQYF
>.|TRBV10-2|TRBJ2-1|TRBD2
TGCGCCAGCAGTTCTAGCGGGGGGATATACAATGAGCAGTTCTTC
CASSSSGGIYNEQFF
>.|TRBV14|TRBJ2-5|.
TGTGCCAGCAGCCCGCAGGGGCATAGGCAAGAGACCCAGTACTTC
CASSPQGHRQETQYF
>.|TRBV18|TRBJ2-7|TRBD1
TGTGCCAGCTCACTCAACAGGGGAAACTACGAGCAGTACTTC
CASSLNRGNYEQYF
>.|TRBV9|TRBJ2-2|TRBD2
TGTGCCAGCAGCGAGGGCCTAGCGGGGGCGGCCACCGGGGAGCTGTTTTTT
CASSEGLAGAATGELFF
>.|TRBV2|TRBJ2-3|.
TGTGCCAGCAGTGACCCGGGGAGAGCAGATACGCAGTATTTT
CASSDPGRADTQYF
>.|TRBV19|TRBJ1-2|TRBD1
TGTGCCAGTAGTACAAAACAGGGGATGACCTATGGCTACACCTTC
CASSTKQGMTYGYTF
>.|TRBV28|TRBJ1-2|TRBD1
TGTGCCAGCTCGCCCGGGACAGGGTATGGCTACACCTTC
CASSPGTGYGYTF
>.|TRBV7-6|TRBJ2-1|TRBD2
TGTGCCAGCAGCTCCCCTAGCGGGGGGGCAAATGAGCAGTTCTTC
CASSSPSGGANEQFF
>.|TRBV5-5|TRBJ1-2|.
TGTGCCAGCAGCTGGACAGTGACGACGGGCTACACCTTC
CASSWTVTTGYTF
>few|TRBV6-1|TRBJ1-2|.
TGTGCCAGCAGTGAGAGTAGCGGCTACACCTTC
CASSESSGYTF
>.|TRBV24-1|TRBJ1-2|TRBD1
TGTGCCACCAGTGACAGGGCAGGGGGTAACTATGGCTACACCTTC
CATSDRAGGNYGYTF
>.|TRBV29-1|TRBJ2-7|TRBD1
TGCAGCGTGGAGGGACAGGGCTACGAGCAGTACTTC
CSVEGQGYEQYF
>.|TRBV5-4|TRBJ2-3|TRBD2
TGTGCCAGCAGCCGGGGACTAGCGGGAGGTTCCGATAGCGCGCAGTATTTT
CASSRGLAGGSDSAQYF
>.|TRBV2|TRBJ1-1|.
TGTGCCTTAACTTTGGGGGCCACTGAAGCTTTCTTT
CALTLGATEAFF
>.|TRBV7-9|TRBJ2-5|TRBD1
TGTGCCAGCAGCAGAGACAGGGGCTGGGATGAGACCCAGTACTTC
CASSRDRGWDETQYF
>.|TRBV10-1|TRBJ2-1|TRBD2
TGCGCCAGCAGTGAGGGGACTAGCGGGAGTTTTGAGCAGTTCTTC
CASSEGTSGSFEQFF
>.|TRBV2|TRBJ2-7|.
TGTGCCAGCATCTTGAGGGTCAGCGCCTACGAGCAGTACTTC
CASILRVSAYEQYF
>.|TRBV9|TRBJ2-7|TRBD2
TGTGCCAGCAGCGTAGAGGCTAGCGGGGGGGCACAGTACTTC
CASSVEASGGAQYF
>.|TRBV28|TRBJ2-7|.
TGTGCCAGCAGTTTAGTTCGCTATACGAGCTCCTACGAGCAGTACTTC
CASSLVRYTSSYEQYF
>.|TRBV6-5|TRBJ1-2|.
TGTGCCAGCAGTCCCTCCGGGGGAGATGGCTACACCTTC
CASSPSGGDGYTF
>.|TRBV2|TRBJ1-6|TRBD1
TGTGCCAGCATGGTCGAGGGACAGGTTGGAAATTCACCCCTCCACTTT
CASMVEGQVGNSPLHF
>few|TRBV4-1|TRBJ1-6|TRBD1
TGCGCCAGCAGCCAAGATGGACAGGGCAGAGGTTCACCCCTCCACTTT
CASSQDGQGRGSPLHF
>few|TRBV6-5|TRBJ1-2|.
TGTGCCAGCAGTTTCTCTCCCTTGGACACCGGCTACACCTTC
CASSFSPLDTGYTF
>.|TRBV21-1|TRBJ1-6|.
TGTGCCAGCAGTAAAAGACAGAGCTCCTATAATTCACCCCTCCACTTT
CASSKRQSSYNSPLHF
>.|TRBV20-1|TRBJ2-5|TRBD2
TGCAGTGCTAGTCACGGGGCGGGAGTACAGACCCAGTACTTC
CSASHGAGVQTQYF
>.|TRBV29-1|TRBJ1-2|TRBD1
TGCAGCGTTGAAGATCCTAACAGGACAGGGGTCTATGGCTACACCTTC
CSVEDPNRTGVYGYTF
>.|TRBV11-2|TRBJ2-3|TRBD2
TGTGCCAGCAGCTTTACTAGCGGGGGGGCCGGAGATACGCAGTATTTT
CASSFTSGGAGDTQYF
>.|TRBV2|TRBJ1-4|.
TGTGCCAGTGGGGCAGGGACTGCACCTAATGAAAAACTGTTTTTT
CASGAGTAPNEKLFF
>.|TRBV5-1|TRBJ2-2|TRBD2
TGCGCCAGCAGCGACCTAGCGGGGGGGCAGCACGGGGAGCTGTTTTTT
CASSDLAGGQHGELFF
>few|TRBV24-1|TRBJ2-7|TRBD2
TGTGCCACCAGTGAGAGGACTAGCGGGAGCTACGAGCAGTACTTC
CATSERTSGSYEQYF
>once|TRBV6-5|TRBJ2-2|.
TGTGCCAGTGGGAGGGGGACCGGGGAGCTGTTTTTT
CASGRGTGELFF
>.|TRBV6-5|TRBJ1-1|.
TGTGCCAGCAGGACCAGGGCCGGGAACACTGAAGCTTTCTTT
CASRTRAGNTEAFF
>.|TRBV29-1|TRBJ1-2|.
TGCAGCGTTGAACGGGAAAGTAACTATGGCTACACCTTC
CSVERESNYGYTF
>.|TRBV11-2|TRBJ1-4|TRBD1
TGTGCCAGCAGCCTAAACAGGGGGCTCAGGGAAAAACTGTTTTTT
CASSLNRGLREKLFF
>.|TRBV5-6|TRBJ2-5|TRBD2
TGTGCCAGCAGCTTCTCTCGCGCGGGGGGGTTTGAAAAGACCCAGTACTTC
CASSFSRAGGFEKTQYF
>.|TRBV14|TRBJ1-2|.
TGTGCCAGCAGCCTGGCCCCGGGACTCAGTTGGGGCTACACCTTC
CASSLAPGLSWGYTF
>.|TRBV5-1|TRBJ1-6|.
TGCGCAGACAGGCGAGGCTCACCCCTCCACTTT
CADRRGSPLHF
>.|TRBV7-7|TRBJ2-5|.
TGTGCTAGCAGCCCCGGTCCCCTTGAGACCCAGTACTTC
CASSPGPLETQYF
>once|TRBV28|TRBJ2-7|.
TGTGCCAGCAGTTTTTCTAGCAGGTACGAGCAGTACTTC
CASSFSSRYEQYF
>.|TRBV4-2|TRBJ2-3|.
TGTGCCAGCAGCCAAGATGTCACAAGGCTCGGGGTGGCAGATACGCAGTATTTT
CASSQDVTRLGVADTQYF
>.|TRBV28|TRBJ1-4|.
TGTGCCAGCAGTTTTACCAGCGATGAAAAACTGTTTTTT
CASSFTSDEKLFF
>few|TRBV7-7|TRBJ2-5|.
TGTGCCAGCAGCTGGTCCTACGGGGCAGGGGGGGAGACCCAGTACTTC
CASSWSYGAGGETQYF
>once|TRBV29-1|TRBJ2-5|.
TGCAGCGTTGGTCGGGCAGGGCAAGAGACCCAGTACTTC
CSVGRAGQETQYF
>few|TRBV21-1|TRBJ2-7|.
TGTGCCAGCAGCAAGAGTCCCCACGGGGCCGCTAGCGTACTTTACGAGCAGTACTTC
CASSKSPHGAASVLYEQYF
>.|TRBV20-1|TRBJ1-2|.
TGCAGTGCTAGACAGGGGAGCGGCTACACCTTC
CSARQGSGYTF
>once|TRBV15|TRBJ1-4|.
TGTGCCACCAGCAGAGATAGTTCAGGGAATGAAAAACTGTTTTTT
CATSRDSSGNEKLFF
>.|TRBV6-5|TRBJ1-1|.
TGTGCCAGCAGTTACTCGGGGGGTCTTGACACTGAAGCTTTCTTT
CASSYSGGLDTEAFF
>.|TRBV4-1|TRBJ1-6|.
TGCGCCAGCAGCCAAGGTTCGGGATCGGCAGGTTCACCCCTCCACTTT
CASSQGSGSAGSPLHF
>once|TRBV18|TRBJ2-3|.
TGTGCCAGCTCACCTCCACAGGGTACTGGGGATACGCAGTATTTT
CASSPPQGTGDTQYF
>.|TRBV5-1|TRBJ1-1|.
TGCGCCAGCAGCCTGTTGGGAGACACTGAAGCTTTCTTT
CASSLLGDTEAFF
>.|TRBV5-6|TRBJ1-4|.
TGTGCCAGCAGCTTAAGACAGGCAGGGTATGAAAAACTGTTTTTT
CASSLRQAGYEKLFF
>.|TRBV6-5|TRBJ2-1|.
TGTGCCAGCAGAGACCCGGGCCGGGAGATTGAGCAGTTCTTC
CASRDPGREIEQFF
>few|TRBV7-2|TRBJ1-2|.
TGTGCCAGCAGCTTGACGGACACCCCTCCAGTATCGGCCTTC
CASSLTDTPPVSAF
>.|TRBV4-2|TRBJ2-2|.
TGTGCCAGCAGCCATCTTACAGCTTTCCCGAACACCGGGGAGCTGTTTTTT
CASSHLTAFPNTGELFF
>.|TRBV5-6|TRBJ2-7|TRBD1
TGTGCCAGCAGCCCCAACCCAGGGGGCTCCTACGAGCAGTACTTC
CASSPNPGGSYEQYF
>.|TRBV7-9|TRBJ1-2|TRBD1
TGTGCCAGCAGCTTGCCAGGGGGTAACTATGGCTACACCTTC
CASSLPGGNYGYTF
>.|TRBV6-5|TRBJ2-7|TRBD2
TGTGCCAGCAGTCGAGGGACTAGCGAAGACGAGCAGTACTTC
CASSRGTSEDEQYF
>.|TRBV6-5|TRBJ1-1|.
TGTGCCAGCAATGGGGCACACGCTGAAGCTTTCTTT
CASNGAHAEAFF